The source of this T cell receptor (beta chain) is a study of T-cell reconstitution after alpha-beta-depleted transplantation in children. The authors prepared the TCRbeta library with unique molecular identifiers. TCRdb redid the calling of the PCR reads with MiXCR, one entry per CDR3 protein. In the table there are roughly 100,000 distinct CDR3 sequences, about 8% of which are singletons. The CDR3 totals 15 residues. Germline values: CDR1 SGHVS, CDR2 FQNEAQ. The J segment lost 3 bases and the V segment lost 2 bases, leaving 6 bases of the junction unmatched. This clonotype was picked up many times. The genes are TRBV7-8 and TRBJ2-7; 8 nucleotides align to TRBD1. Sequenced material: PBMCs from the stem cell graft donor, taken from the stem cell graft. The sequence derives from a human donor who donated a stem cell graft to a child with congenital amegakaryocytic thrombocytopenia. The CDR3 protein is CASSLRTGMSYEQYF. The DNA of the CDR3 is TGTGCCAGCAGCTTACGGACAGGGATGAGCTACGAGCAGTACTTC.